The TCR beta chain under discussion was sequenced for a study of CXCR3-negative and CXCR3-positive naive CD8 T cells. The CDR3 totals 16 residues. Germline-derived CDR1 and CDR2 are LGHDT and YNNKEL (reference sequence). Overall study findings and caveats: Whereas both naive subsets had comparably high diversity, memory CD8+ cells had much lower diversity. Naive subsets did not differ in surface CD5, and the authors estimated TCR strength using properties of the TRB CDR3.

The libraries of TRB cDNA were constructed through 5' RACE using UMI labels. TCRdb reprocessed the 5' RACE reads and reports one entry per CDR3 protein, with no DNA. This sample's table has about 90,000 distinct CDR3 sequences. Phenotypically, naive CD8+ T cells corresponded to CD45RO-CCR7+CD27+CD95-. As regards this clonotype: Its specificity is unknown.

The sequenced material came from naive CXCR3- CD8+ T cells from blood. Specified subset: CD45RO-CCR7+CD27+CD95- naive CD8+ T cells lacking CXCR3 (TNR3-). The chain has TRBV3-1 and TRBJ2-7; TCRdb outputs TRBD2, but without DNA this stays unchecked. This clonotype was sampled from a human donor in good health. Some clones in this sample may be carry-over from other donors' samples. CDR3 sequence reads: CASSPGGSGSSYEQYF.